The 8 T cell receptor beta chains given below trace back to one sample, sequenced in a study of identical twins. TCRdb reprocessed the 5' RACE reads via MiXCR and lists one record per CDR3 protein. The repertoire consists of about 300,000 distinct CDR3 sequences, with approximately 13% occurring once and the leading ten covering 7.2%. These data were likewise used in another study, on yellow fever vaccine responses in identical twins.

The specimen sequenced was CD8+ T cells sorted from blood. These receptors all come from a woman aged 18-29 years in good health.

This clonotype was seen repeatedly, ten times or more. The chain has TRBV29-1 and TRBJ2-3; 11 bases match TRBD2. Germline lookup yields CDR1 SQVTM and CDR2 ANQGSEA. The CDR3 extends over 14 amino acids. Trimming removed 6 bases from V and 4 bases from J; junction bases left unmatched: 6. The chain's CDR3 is CSVTSGSLSDTQYF. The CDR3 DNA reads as TGCAGCGTCACTAGCGGGAGCTTATCAGATACGCAGTATTTT.

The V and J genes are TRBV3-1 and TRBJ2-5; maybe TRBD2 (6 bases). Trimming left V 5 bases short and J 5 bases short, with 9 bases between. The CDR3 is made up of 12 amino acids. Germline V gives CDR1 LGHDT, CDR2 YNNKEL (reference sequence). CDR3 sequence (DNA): TGTGCCAGCAGCGAGCGGGCGGAGACCCAGTACTTC. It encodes CASSERAETQYF.

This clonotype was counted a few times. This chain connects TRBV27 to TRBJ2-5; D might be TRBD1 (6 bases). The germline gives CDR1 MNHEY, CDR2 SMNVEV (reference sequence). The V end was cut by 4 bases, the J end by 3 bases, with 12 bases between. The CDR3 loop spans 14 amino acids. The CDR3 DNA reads TGTGCCAGCAGTTCCTCCGACAGGAAAGAGACCCAGTACTTC. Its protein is CASSSSDRKETQYF.

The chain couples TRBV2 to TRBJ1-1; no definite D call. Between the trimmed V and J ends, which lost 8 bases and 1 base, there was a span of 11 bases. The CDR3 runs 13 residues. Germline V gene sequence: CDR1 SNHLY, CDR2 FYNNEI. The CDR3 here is CASGDGRNTEAFF. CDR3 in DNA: TGTGCCAGCGGAGACGGGAGGAACACTGAAGCTTTCTTT. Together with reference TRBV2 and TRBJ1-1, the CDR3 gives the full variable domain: EPEVTQTPSHQVTQMGQEVILRCVPISNHLYFYWYRQILGQKVEFLVSFYNNEISEKSEIFDDQFSVERPDGSNFTLKIRSTKLEDSAMYFCASGDGRNTEAFFGQGTRLTVV.

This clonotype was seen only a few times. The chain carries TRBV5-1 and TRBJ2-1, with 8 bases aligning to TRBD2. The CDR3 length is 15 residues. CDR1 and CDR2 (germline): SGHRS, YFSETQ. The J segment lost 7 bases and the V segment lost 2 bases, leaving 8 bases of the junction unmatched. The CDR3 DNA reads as TGCGCCAGCAGCTTCGGCGGGGGGCAAGTAAATGAGCAGTTCTTC. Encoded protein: CASSFGGGQVNEQFF.

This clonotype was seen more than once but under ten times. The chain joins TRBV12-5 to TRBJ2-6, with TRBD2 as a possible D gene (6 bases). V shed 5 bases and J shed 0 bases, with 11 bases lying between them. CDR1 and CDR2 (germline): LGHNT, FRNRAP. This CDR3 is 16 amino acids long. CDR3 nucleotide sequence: TGTGCTAGTGGTCCGATGGAGGGCTCTGGGGCCAACGTCCTGACTTTC. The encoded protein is CASGPMEGSGANVLTF. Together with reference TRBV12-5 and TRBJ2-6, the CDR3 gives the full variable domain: DARVTQTPRHKVTEMGQEVTMRCQPILGHNTVFWYRQTMMQGLELLAYFRNRAPLDDSGMPKDRFSAEMPDATLATLKIQPSEPRDSAVYFCASGPMEGSGANVLTFGAGSRLTVL.

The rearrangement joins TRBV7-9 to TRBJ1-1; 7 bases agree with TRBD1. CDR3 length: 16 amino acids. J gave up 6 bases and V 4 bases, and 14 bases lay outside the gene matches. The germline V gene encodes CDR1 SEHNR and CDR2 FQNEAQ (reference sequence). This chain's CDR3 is CASSSNGQAEAAEAFF. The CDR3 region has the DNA TGTGCCAGCAGCTCGAACGGACAGGCGGAGGCTGCTGAAGCTTTCTTT.

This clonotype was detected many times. The CDR3 sequence: CASSLGTGFDGELFF. The CDR3 DNA reads TGCGCCAGCAGCTTGGGCACAGGATTTGACGGGGAGCTGTTTTTT. This sequence joins TRBV5-1 and TRBJ2-2; the D gene is possibly TRBD1 (5 bases). The CDR3 loop spans 15 amino acids. The germline V gene encodes CDR1 SGHRS and CDR2 YFSETQ. Trimming pared 0 bases from V and 7 bases from J, leaving 13 bases between.